This T cell receptor beta chain was sequenced during a study of beta chain features in type 1 diabetes. Study findings and constraints: Sequencing from cDNA could over-represent high-TCR-expressing cells. Type 1 diabetes patients had VDJ junctions that carried fewer insertions and more deletions.

Trimming removed 7 bases from V and 0 bases from J; junction bases left unmatched: 9. CDR3 size: 16 residues. CDR1 MDHEN and CDR2 SYDVKM come from the germline V gene. Every single donor gave one heparinised blood draw, and these averaged about 116 mL. Notes on this clone: Its cognate antigen is unknown.

What was sequenced were expressed TCRB transcripts, since all of the isolated RNA had been reverse transcribed. The method was immunoSEQ multiplex PCR; TCRdb's version includes in-frame clones alone and lacks a portion of them. This sample yields 600,000 to 650,000 clones, of which roughly a sixth are seen a single time; approximately 0.087% belongs to the top ten. The sample consisted of naive CD4+ T cells from blood. The chain has TRBV28 and TRBJ2-3; 8 bases are a match to TRBD1. The sequence derives from a man aged 18-30 years in good health. CDR3 coding DNA: TGTGCCAGCACCTCGCCGACAGGGGCTAGCACAGATACGCAGTATTTT. This sequence encodes CASTSPTGASTDTQYF.